The T cell receptor (beta chain) described here comes from a study of read filtering for tumor transcriptome and immune sequencing. Study-wide findings and caveats: The sorted CD138-negative fraction was a mixed bone marrow immune population, not purified T cells. Approximately 80% of IR-seq clonotypes had one read, totaling around 3.4% of reads; RNA-seq: about 70% and 40%.

Molecular barcoded adaptors covering alpha/delta and beta/gamma chains were used on about 390 ng RNA. TCRdb re-derived calls from the reads in MiXCR, one entry per CDR3 protein. The sample consists of around 130,000 distinct CDR3 sequences, under 15% of them appearing once. Many counts were recorded for this clonotype. Its antigen is not identified. This sequence was found in a donor aged 40 or over with multiple myeloma. Sample: a population of CD138-negative cells sorted from bone marrow.

CDR3 sequence (DNA): TGCGCCAGCAGCTGGGGGGCACCTAATGAAAAACTGTTTTTT. This sequence encodes CASSWGAPNEKLFF. This chain links TRBV5-1 with TRBJ1-4; D is possibly TRBD1 (6 bases). The V end lost 3 bases, the J end lost 3 bases, and 9 bases lay between the germline ends. The germline V gene encodes CDR1 SGHRS and CDR2 YFSETQ. The CDR3 has 14 residues.